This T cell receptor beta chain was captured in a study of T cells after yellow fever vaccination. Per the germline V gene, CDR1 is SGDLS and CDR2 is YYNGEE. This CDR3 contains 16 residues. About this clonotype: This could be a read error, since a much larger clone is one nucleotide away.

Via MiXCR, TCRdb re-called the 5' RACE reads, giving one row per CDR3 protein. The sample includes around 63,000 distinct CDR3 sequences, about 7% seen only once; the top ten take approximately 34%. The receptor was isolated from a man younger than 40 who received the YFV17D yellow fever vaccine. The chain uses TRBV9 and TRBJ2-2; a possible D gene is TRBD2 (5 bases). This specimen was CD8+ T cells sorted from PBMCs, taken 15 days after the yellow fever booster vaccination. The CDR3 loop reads CASSVPTGVNTGELVF. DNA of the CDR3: TGTGCCAGCAGCGTCCCCACCGGGGTGAACACCGGGGAGCTGGTTTTT.